What follows are 5 T cell receptor beta chains derived from one specimen sequenced in a study. TCRdb independently ran MiXCR on the 5' RACE reads; one entry per CDR3 protein. The repertoire includes nearly 55,000 distinct CDR3 sequences, 15% to 20% of them detected once, and over 2% sits in the top ten. The material sequenced was naive CD4+ T cells sorted from blood. Described subset: naive CD4+ T cells, CD4+CD45RA+CD25-. The receptors shown here come from a female donor with breast cancer.

This clonotype was seen more than once but under ten times. This chain links TRBV5-1 with TRBJ1-2; tentatively, D is TRBD1 (5 bases). This CDR3 has 14 amino acids. Trimming removed 0 bases at V and 8 bases at J, with 14 bases between. CDR1 is SGHRS, CDR2 YFSETQ, per germline. The CDR3 is CASSLVSRDDGYTF. In DNA, the CDR3 is TGCGCCAGCAGCTTGGTCTCCAGGGATGACGGCTACACCTTC.

The gene calls are TRBV7-3 and TRBJ2-6; 7 nucleotides align to TRBD2. Unmatched junction bases numbered 10, after V lost 11 bases and J lost 0 bases. CDR3 length: 16 amino acids. Germline loops: CDR1 SGHTA, CDR2 FQGTGA. CDR3 sequence: CALPGGYNSGANVLTF. Written as DNA, the CDR3 is TGTGCCCTTCCCGGGGGGTATAACTCTGGGGCCAACGTCCTGACTTTC.

The chain links TRBV4-3 to TRBJ1-2, with D unresolved. With 2 bases removed from V and 5 bases from J, the gap between germline ends came to 18 bases. The length of the CDR3 is 16 residues. Per the germline V gene, CDR1 is LGHNA and CDR2 is YSLEER. The CDR3 protein is CASSQNREGGFYGYTF. The CDR3 DNA follows: TGCGCCAGCAGCCAAAATCGGGAGGGCGGATTTTATGGCTACACCTTC.

This clonotype has only a few counts. The chain combines TRBV6-1 with TRBJ1-5; D not resolved. In germline, CDR1 is MNHNS, CDR2 SASEGT. V gave up 7 bases and J gave up 0 bases, with 22 bases separating them. CDR3 length: 18 residues. CDR3 bases: TGTGCCAGCAAATTAAGCGACACTTTTTTCGATAGCAATCAGCCCCAGCATTTT. Protein: CASKLSDTFFDSNQPQHF.

CDR3 in DNA: TGCGCCAGCAGCGGGGACAACACAGATACGCAGTATTTT. This sequence encodes CASSGDNTDTQYF. The V call is TRBV5-1, the J call TRBJ2-3, with a tentative D call TRBD1 (6 bases). CDR3 length: 13 residues. Germline lookup yields CDR1 SGHRS and CDR2 YFSETQ. V was clipped by 4 bases and J by 2 bases, with 8 bases between them.